The rows below give T cell receptor beta chains drawn from one sample of a study of T-cell memory formation after mild COVID-19. TCRdb itself ran the 5' RACE reads through MiXCR, one entry per CDR3 protein. Of nearly 350,000 distinct CDR3 sequences listed, 10% to 15% are singletons. The specimen was PBMCs or a T cell subset sorted from them (not recorded which). These receptors all stem from a man between 18 and 29 years old who had mild COVID-19 (a few samples of this study predate the infection). Cell type and time point are not known. Both conserved end residues are part of each CDR3. The D gene is left open where the match is weak. Size is omitted from some rows. Given values are once, few, many or a class for expanded clones.

TRBJ2-5 NA TRBV4-1 TRBD1 CASSPGGTGQETQYF TGCGCCAGCAGCCCAGGGGGGACAGGTCAAGAGACCCAGTACTTC
TRBJ2-2 few TRBV2 TRBD1 CASNTGETGELFF TGTGCCAGCAATACAGGGGAAACCGGGGAGCTGTTTTTT
TRBJ2-3 many TRBV5-1 TRBD1 CASSLQGTVGTDTQYF TGCGCCAGCAGCTTGCAGGGGACAGTTGGCACAGATACGCAGTATTTT
TRBJ1-2 NA TRBV24-1 TRBD1 CATSDSGQDYTF TGTGCCACCAGTGATTCGGGACAGGACTACACCTTC
TRBJ1-4 NA TRBV6-1 TRBD1 CASSEESGTGFEKLFF TGTGCCAGCAGTGAAGAATCCGGGACAGGGTTTGAAAAACTGTTTTTT
TRBJ2-2 NA TRBV9 NA CASRNSGNTGELFF TGTGCCAGCAGGAATAGCGGGAACACCGGGGAGCTGTTTTTT
TRBJ2-5 NA TRBV20-1 TRBD2 CSASPFSGGADETQYF TGCAGTGCTTCCCCCTTTAGCGGGGGGGCGGATGAGACCCAGTACTTC
TRBJ2-2 NA TRBV11-2 TRBD2 CASSSGLAGGPTGELFF TGTGCCAGCAGCTCGGGACTAGCGGGGGGGCCCACCGGGGAGCTGTTTTTT
TRBJ2-3 NA TRBV20-1 NA CSARDQGYTQYF TGCAGTGCTAGAGATCAGGGGTATACGCAGTATTTT
TRBJ2-7 NA TRBV7-2 NA CASSPERSYEQYF TGTGCCAGCAGTCCCGAAAGGTCCTACGAGCAGTACTTC
TRBJ2-6 NA TRBV5-6 NA CASTRTGYGANVLTF TGTGCCAGCACCCGAACAGGGTATGGGGCCAACGTCCTGACTTTC
TRBJ2-1 few TRBV6-6 TRBD1 CASSYQQGAYNEQFF TGTGCCAGCAGTTACCAACAGGGGGCATACAATGAGCAGTTCTTC
TRBJ2-2 few TRBV6-6 TRBD1 CASRGQGARAGELFF TGTGCCAGCAGGGGACAGGGGGCGAGAGCCGGGGAGCTGTTTTTT
TRBJ2-3 few TRBV10-2 NA CASSSSNPDTQYF TGCGCCAGCAGCTCTAGCAACCCAGATACGCAGTATTTT
TRBJ2-3 few TRBV5-1 NA CASSLVGGAFSTDTQYF TGCGCCAGCAGCTTGGTAGGGGGGGCCTTTAGCACAGATACGCAGTATTTT
TRBJ2-5 few TRBV4-1 TRBD1 CASSQDQGVKRTQYF TGCGCCAGCAGCCAAGATCAGGGGGTAAAAAGGACCCAGTACTTC
TRBJ1-2 NA TRBV7-9 NA CASSLAWDGDYGYTF TGTGCCAGCAGCTTAGCGTGGGACGGGGACTATGGCTACACCTTC
TRBJ2-3 NA TRBV4-1 NA CASSLFGVGVASTDTQYF TGCGCCAGCAGCCTATTTGGGGTGGGAGTTGCTAGCACAGATACGCAGTATTTT
TRBJ1-4 NA TRBV4-1 TRBD1 CASSQSGLGTGSEKLFF TGCGCCAGCAGCCAATCTGGCCTCGGGACAGGGTCTGAAAAACTGTTTTTT
TRBJ2-2 few TRBV9 TRBD2 CASSVGRGGTGELFF TGTGCCAGCAGCGTAGGCCGGGGGGGCACCGGGGAGCTGTTTTTT
TRBJ1-4 NA TRBV12-3/TRBV12-4 NA CASSPLGGMGEKLFF TGTGCCAGCAGTCCCCTCGGGGGAATGGGTGAAAAACTGTTTTTT
TRBJ2-1 NA TRBV30 NA CAWSFLAPGDSHEQFF TGTGCCTGGAGTTTCCTAGCCCCGGGGGATTCTCATGAGCAGTTCTTC
TRBJ1-4 few TRBV24-1 NA CATRGRREEAEKLFF TGTGCCACCAGGGGGCGACGAGAGGAGGCCGAAAAACTGTTTTTT
TRBJ2-1 few TRBV10-3 NA CAITQGVNNEQFF TGTGCCATCACGCAGGGAGTTAACAATGAGCAGTTCTTC
TRBJ1-6 NA TRBV12-3/TRBV12-4 NA CASSLMGNSLHF TGTGCCAGCAGTTTAATGGGGAATTCCCTCCACTTT
TRBJ2-5 NA TRBV4-1 NA CASSVGAEQETQYF TGCGCCAGTTCAGTGGGGGCGGAACAAGAGACCCAGTACTTC
TRBJ1-1 few TRBV3-1 TRBD1 CASSQQGAGTEAFF TGTGCCAGCAGCCAACAGGGGGCGGGCACTGAAGCTTTCTTT
TRBJ2-1 NA TRBV12-3/TRBV12-4 TRBD1 CASSPDRQNEQFF TGTGCCAGCAGTCCGGACAGGCAGAATGAGCAGTTCTTC
TRBJ2-5 many TRBV7-9 NA CASSSTGETQYF TGTGCCAGCAGCTCAACGGGGGAGACCCAGTACTTC
TRBJ2-5 NA TRBV15 TRBD1 CATSSDRGETQYF TGTGCCACCAGCTCGGACAGGGGCGAGACCCAGTACTTC
TRBJ2-5 few TRBV28 TRBD2 CASSPDSGGYQETQYF TGTGCCAGCAGTCCCGATAGCGGGGGGTACCAAGAGACCCAGTACTTC
TRBJ2-5 few TRBV12-3/TRBV12-4 NA CASSFGQHQETQYF TGTGCCAGCAGTTTCGGGCAGCACCAAGAGACCCAGTACTTC
TRBJ2-6 NA TRBV4-3 TRBD1 CASSSRQGGSGANVLTF TGCGCCAGCAGCAGCCGACAGGGCGGCTCTGGGGCCAACGTCCTGACTTTC
TRBJ1-5 NA TRBV19 NA CASSMRAESSNQPQHF TGTGCCAGTAGTATGCGGGCCGAGTCTAGCAATCAGCCCCAGCATTTT
TRBJ2-7 few TRBV7-9 TRBD1 CASRKQGALYEQYF TGTGCCAGCAGGAAACAGGGGGCGCTTTACGAGCAGTACTTC
TRBJ1-2 NA TRBV7-2 TRBD1 CASSLGTGAKWGYTF TGTGCCAGCAGCTTGGGGACAGGGGCGAAGTGGGGCTACACCTTC
TRBJ2-1 few TRBV7-6 NA CASSTGPLDEQFF TGTGCCAGCAGCACCGGGCCCTTGGATGAGCAGTTCTTC
TRBJ2-1 once TRBV19 NA CASSIEAHEQFF TGTGCCAGTAGTATAGAGGCCCATGAGCAGTTCTTC
TRBJ2-3 NA TRBV5-1 NA CASSLLGGSTDTQYF TGCGCCAGCAGCCTCTTGGGGGGCTCCACAGATACGCAGTATTTT
TRBJ2-5 many TRBV27 TRBD1 CASSLNGGTGGLETQYF TGTGCCAGCAGTTTAAACGGTGGGACAGGGGGGTTGGAGACCCAGTACTTC
TRBJ2-4 few TRBV7-2 TRBD2 CASSSLGLAGGSSIQYF TGTGCCAGCAGCTCACTAGGTCTAGCGGGGGGAAGTAGCATTCAGTACTTC
TRBJ1-1 NA TRBV7-9 TRBD1 CASSLAGTGEAFF TGTGCCAGCAGCTTAGCGGGGACAGGCGAAGCTTTCTTT
TRBJ2-3 NA TRBV6-6 NA CASSYGGVPDTQYF TGTGCCAGCAGTTACGGCGGGGTGCCAGATACGCAGTATTTT